One and the same sample provided the 18 T cell receptor beta chains below, sequenced in a study of breast tumors, draining lymph nodes, adjacent tissues. MiXCR, applied by TCRdb to the multiplex PCR reads, yields one record per CDR3 protein. The sample gives nearly 200,000 distinct CDR3 sequences, 30% to 40% of which show up once; more than 4% is in the top ten. Axillary draining lymph nodes of breast cancer patients supplied the node samples. Material: axillary lymph node tissue. These receptor sequences come from a female donor with breast cancer. Some clones in this sample may be carry-over from other donors' samples.

The genes are TRBV9 and TRBJ2-3, with 13 bases fitting TRBD2. J was trimmed by 3 bases and V by 4 bases; bases with no gene match: 8. The V gene's germline CDR1 is SGDLS and CDR2 YYNGEE. CDR3 length equals 17 residues. CDR3 DNA sequence: TGTGCCAGCAGCTTAACCGGGACTAGCGGGGTTACAGATACGCAGTATTTT. This encodes CASSLTGTSGVTDTQYF.

This chain uses TRBV28 with TRBJ2-3; a possible D gene is TRBD2 (6 bases). This CDR3 has 12 residues. V was clipped by 8 bases and J by 4 bases, with 10 bases between them. In germline, CDR1 is MDHEN, CDR2 SYDVKM. CDR3 bases: TGTGCCAGCTGGGGGAGGTCAGATACGCAGTATTTT. It yields the protein CASWGRSDTQYF.

Of note for this clonotype: Given a much more abundant clone one base away, this may be a read error. This sequence joins TRBV20-1 and TRBJ2-7, with no clear D. The CDR3 loop spans 11 amino acids. Germline V gene data show CDR1 as DFQATT and CDR2 as SNEGSKA (reference sequence). CDR3 coding DNA: TGCAGTGCTAGAGATCGGTACGAGCAGTCCTTC. Amino acids: CSARDRYEQSF.

This clonotype was recorded many times. The chain carries TRBV24-1 and TRBJ2-1, with 7 bases that match TRBD2. J was trimmed by 7 bases and V by 4 bases; bases with no gene match: 9. Germline assignment: CDR1 KGHDR and CDR2 SFDVKD. The CDR3 runs to 15 residues. The CDR3 DNA follows: TGTGCCACCAGTGAGGGGACTACCAGTAGGAATGAGCAGTTCTTC. Translated: CATSEGTTSRNEQFF.

This clonotype was detected only once. The rearrangement joins TRBV5-5 to TRBJ2-7, with 9 bases fitting TRBD1. CDR1 and CDR2 from the germline V gene are SGHKS and YYEKEE (reference sequence). The trim removed 2 bases at V and 4 bases at J, leaving 10 bases unmatched. The CDR3 totals 16 residues. CDR3 in amino acids: CASSLQDRGLLYEQYF. CDR3 coding DNA: TGTGCCAGCAGCTTACAGGACAGGGGACTTCTATACGAGCAGTACTTC.

The table lists this clonotype with many counts. The chain couples TRBV20-1 to TRBJ2-1; 10 bases align to TRBD1. V lost 6 bases and J lost 6; bases outside the gene matches: 8. The CDR3 totals 14 residues. Germline V lookup: CDR1 DFQATT, CDR2 SNEGSKA (reference sequence). CDR3 residues: CSATGTGAPNEQFF. In DNA, the CDR3 is TGCAGTGCCACAGGGACAGGGGCCCCCAATGAGCAGTTCTTC.

This clonotype was counted many times. The genes are TRBV10-3 and TRBJ1-2; no definite D call. Germline CDR1 reads ENHRY; CDR2 reads SYGVKD. This CDR3 has 15 amino acids. V lost 0 bases and J 2 bases, leaving 10 bases between the germline ends. CDR3 amino acids: CAISESGRENYGYTF. CDR3 DNA sequence: TGTGCCATCAGTGAGTCAGGGAGAGAGAACTATGGCTACACCTTC.

The chain employs TRBV6-5 and TRBJ2-7, with 11 bases lining up with TRBD2. In germline, CDR1 is MNHEY, CDR2 SVGAGI. CDR3 length: 16 residues. Trimming cost V 5 bases and J 12 bases; bases outside gene matches: 18. CDR3 DNA: TGTGCCAGCAGTCCATCACCTAGCGGGAGGCTGGCCGGGCGGTACTTC. Amino acid sequence: CASSPSPSGRLAGRYF.

This clonotype was counted at least ten times. The genes are TRBV3-1 and TRBJ1-5; unclear D gene. Trimming pared 0 bases from V and 2 bases from J, leaving 8 bases between. The CDR3 consists of 15 residues. The germline CDR1 and CDR2 sequences are LGHDT and YNNKEL (reference sequence). CDR3 in amino acids: CASSQDSGRNQPQHF. The CDR3 DNA is TGTGCCAGCAGCCAAGACAGTGGGCGCAATCAGCCCCAGCATTTT.

The table lists this clonotype with many counts. V usage is TRBV20-1 and J usage is TRBJ1-5; D call uncertain. Germline CDR1 is DFQATT and CDR2 is SNEGSKA (reference sequence). The germline V and J ends were trimmed by 3 bases and 7 bases, with 19 bases remaining between them. The CDR3 sequence is 15 residues long. Here the CDR3 DNA reads TGCAGTGCTAGGGAGGGCGGGAGGATATGGCAGCCCCAGCATTTT. It yields the protein CSAREGGRIWQPQHF.

This clonotype has at least ten counts. The chain joins TRBV20-1 to TRBJ2-7; TRBD2 matches at 7 bases. Germline loops: CDR1 DFQATT, CDR2 SNEGSKA (reference sequence). The CDR3 is 15 residues long. The V gene end was trimmed by 0 bases and the J gene end by 5 bases; junction bases not matched to a gene: 10. DNA for the CDR3: TGCAGTGCTAGAGATGCTAGCGGTGGACGGAACGAGCAGTACTTC. Protein: CSARDASGGRNEQYF.

The sample holds many counts of this clonotype. This chain links TRBV6-5 with TRBJ2-1; unclear D gene. This CDR3 spans 13 amino acids. The V and J ends lost 5 bases and 9 bases respectively, with 14 bases between them. Germline loops: CDR1 MNHEY, CDR2 SVGAGI. CDR3 region: CASSHPPGVEQFF. CDR3 in DNA: TGTGCCAGCAGTCACCCTCCTGGGGTTGAGCAGTTCTTC.

This clonotype was seen more than once but under ten times. A much larger clonotype is one base distant, so this may be a read error. V is TRBV20-1 and J is TRBJ2-7; D could derive from TRBD1 or TRBD2 (5 bases each). Per germline, CDR1 DFQATT and CDR2 SNEGSKA (reference sequence). This CDR3 has 19 residues. Trimming cost V 0 bases and J 3 bases, with 27 bases left between them. DNA of the CDR3: TGCAGTGCTAGAGATTCGGGATCGACAGCGGCCCGTGCTGGCTACGAGCAGTACTTC. Amino acid sequence: CSARDSGSTAARAGYEQYF.

This clonotype was counted a few times. A single base separates this from a much larger clone, so it may be a read error. J is TRBJ2-1 and V is TRBV6-1; TRBD1 matches 8 bases. The CDR3 loop spans 14 amino acids. With V trimmed by 6 bases and J by 3 bases, 4 bases remained unmatched. CDR1 and CDR2 from the germline V gene are MNHNS and SASEGT. The CDR3 region is CASRHRGSYNEQFF. The CDR3 DNA is TGTGCCAGCAGGCACAGGGGGAGCTACAATGAGCAGTTCTTC.

The sample holds many counts of this clonotype. The J gene is TRBJ1-2, the V gene TRBV28; D call uncertain. Between the trimmed V and J ends, which lost 5 bases and 6 bases, there was a span of 4 bases. Germline loops: CDR1 MDHEN, CDR2 SYDVKM. The CDR3 runs 10 residues. The CDR3 DNA follows: TGTGCCAGCAGTGCAAATGGCTACACCTTC. Protein product: CASSANGYTF.

In this sample, this clonotype turned up many times. The rearrangement links TRBV5-1 to TRBJ1-2, with 7 bases lining up with TRBD1. V lost 2 bases to trimming and J lost 5 bases; unmatched junction nucleotides: 9. The CDR3 is 15 amino acids. Germline V gene sequence: CDR1 SGHRS, CDR2 YFSETQ. The CDR3 DNA reads TGCGCCAGCAGCTTCAAGGACAGGTCTACTTATGGCTACACCTTC. Translating it yields CASSFKDRSTYGYTF. Supplemented by reference TRBV5-1 and TRBJ1-2, the full variable domain reads KAGVTQTPRYLIKTRGQQVTLSCSPISGHRSVSWYQQTPGQGLQFLFEYFSETQRNKGNFPGRFSGRQFSNSRSEMNVSTLELGDSALYLCASSFKDRSTYGYTFGSGTRLTVV.

The chain uses TRBV6-5 and TRBJ1-2; weak D call: TRBD1 (5 bases). Germline V gene data show CDR1 as MNHEY and CDR2 as SVGAGI. The CDR3 length is 16 residues. The ends were cut back, 2 bases at V and 2 bases at J, with 15 bases in the middle. CDR3 amino acids: CASSYQRSGRNYGYTF. The CDR3 nucleotides read TGTGCCAGCAGTTACCAGCGTTCAGGGAGGAACTATGGCTACACCTTC.

In this sample, this clonotype turned up many times. This chain links TRBV6-5 with TRBJ2-5; tentative D call: TRBD2 (6 bases). Germline V gene lookup returns CDR1 MNHEY and CDR2 SVGAGI. V was trimmed by 6 bases and J by 5 bases, leaving 16 bases between them. The CDR3 runs to 14 residues. Written as DNA, the CDR3 is TGTGCCAGCAGCCGACGCGGAGGGGCGGAGACCCAGTACTTC. Protein: CASSRRGGAETQYF.